The source of this T cell receptor beta chain is a study of T cell responses to AZD1222 COVID-19 vaccine. Study-level findings and limits: Donors skewed white British and female; clonal diversity was possibly underestimated.

Some clones are missing from TCRdb's copy, which holds only in-frame ones; the method was immunoSEQ multiplex PCR. This table has 60,000 to 85,000 clones, 88% appearing once. Concerning this clone itself: Its antigen is unknown.

Trimming cost V 2 bases and J 2 bases; bases outside gene matches: 2. The CDR3 is made up of 14 amino acids. Germline V gene sequence: CDR1 GTSNPN, CDR2 SVGIG (reference sequence). This rearrangement joins TRBV30 to TRBJ2-7, with TRBD2 matching 11 bases. The sequence was collected from an adult who received the MenACWY meningococcal vaccine as a control. Specimen: peripheral blood, collected 28 days after the second dose of the MenACWY control vaccine. The CDR3, as DNA: TGTGCCTGGAGTCGTAGCGGGGGGGCCTACGAGCAGTACTTC. Its translation: CAWSRSGGAYEQYF.